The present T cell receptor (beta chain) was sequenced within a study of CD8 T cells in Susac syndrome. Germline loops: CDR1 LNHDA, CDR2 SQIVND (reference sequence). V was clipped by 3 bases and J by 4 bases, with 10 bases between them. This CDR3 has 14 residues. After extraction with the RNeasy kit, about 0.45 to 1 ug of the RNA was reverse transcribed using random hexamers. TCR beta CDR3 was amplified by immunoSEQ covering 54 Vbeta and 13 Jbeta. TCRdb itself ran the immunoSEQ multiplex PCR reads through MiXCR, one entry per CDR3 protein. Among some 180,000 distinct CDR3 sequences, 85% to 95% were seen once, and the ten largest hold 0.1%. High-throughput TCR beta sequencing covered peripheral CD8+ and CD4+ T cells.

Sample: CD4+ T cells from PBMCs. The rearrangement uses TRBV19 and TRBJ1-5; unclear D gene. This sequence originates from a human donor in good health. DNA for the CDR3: TGTGCCAGTAGTATTTCGGCAGCAAATCAGCCCCAGCATTTT. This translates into CASSISAANQPQHF.